This T cell receptor beta chain was identified during a study of blood T cell repertoires in COVID-19. Across the study: The United States, Italy and Spain provided the acute and convalescent COVID-19 samples. In each case, the material was cDNA or gDNA derived from T cells, B-cell-depleted T cells, or PBMCs.

Trimming removed 0 bases from V and 1 base from J; junction bases left unmatched: 3. This CDR3 spans 15 amino acids. Germline CDR1 is SGHRS and CDR2 is YFSETQ. Original data processing: Amplification from reference gene primers served as the basis for estimated nucleated cell counts. The data were produced by immunoSEQ multiplex PCR, yet TCRdb's version contains in-frame clones alone and is incomplete. D and trimming were read from the DNA, whereas the V and J calls and clone size are those reported in that table. In the table there are fewer than 65,000 clones, nearly 80% of which are singletons. The chain combines TRBV5-1 with TRBJ1-1; the match to TRBD1 covers 7 bases. This receptor was obtained from a human donor in a cohort sampled during active COVID-19. The sample taken for sequencing was peripheral blood. CDR3 nucleotides: TGCGCCAGCAGCTTGGGGGGACAGTCGAACACTGAAGCTTTCTTT. Translating gives CASSLGGQSNTEAFF.